Below, 14 T cell receptor beta chains from the same sample are listed, as sequenced in a study of blood T cell repertoires in COVID-19. Clones were sequenced by immunoSEQ multiplex PCR, and TCRdb holds only the in-frame ones, with some missing. Seen here are under 450,000 clones, approximately 90% observed once, and the top ten hold roughly 1.5%. Sequenced: peripheral blood. The receptors shown here come from a woman aged 40-49 years with COVID-19, enrolled during active disease.

This clone was detected once. The V call is TRBV12-5, the J call TRBJ1-1; D remains unclear. This CDR3 comprises 13 residues. The V gene lost 6 bases and the J gene lost 5 bases, with 13 bases spanning the gap. The germline V gene has CDR1 LGHNT and CDR2 FRNRAP. The CDR3 nucleotides read TGTGCTAGTGGCGGCGGGGTGTCGACTGAAGCTTTCTTT. Encoded protein: CASGGGVSTEAFF.

The chain links TRBV19 to TRBJ1-1, with 12 positions matching TRBD1. The junction had 7 bases not matched to a gene; V was cut back by 1 base and J by 7 bases. The CDR3 runs 16 residues. The germline V gene encodes CDR1 LNHDA and CDR2 SQIVND (reference sequence). The CDR3 DNA reads TGTGCCAGTAGTATAGGCGGGACAGGGGGCCGTGGTGAAGCTTTCTTT. Protein: CASSIGGTGGRGEAFF. The variable domain in full, with the rest retrieved from reference TRBV19 and TRBJ1-1, is DGGITQSPKYLFRKEGQNVTLSCEQNLNHDAMYWYRQDPGQGLRLIYYSQIVNDFQKGDIAEGYSVSREKKESFPLTVTSAQKNPTAFYLCASSIGGTGGRGEAFFGQGTRLTVV.

V usage is TRBV27 and J usage is TRBJ1-2, with D possibly matching TRBD1 (6 bases). Trimming pared 0 bases from V and 8 bases from J, leaving 19 bases between. CDR1 is MNHEY and CDR2 is SMNVEV in the germline V gene (reference sequence). CDR3 length equals 16 residues. CDR3 DNA sequence: TGTGCCAGCAGTTTATCCCCTACAGGGATCCAAGGAGGCTACACCTTC. Amino acids: CASSLSPTGIQGGYTF.

V is TRBV27 and J is TRBJ2-3; 7 bases align to TRBD1. The CDR3 has 15 residues. Germline-derived CDR1 and CDR2 are MNHEY and SMNVEV (reference sequence). V shed 5 bases and J 0 bases; nucleotides not matched to a gene: 5. The CDR3 here is CASSPRTGSTDTQYF. Here the CDR3 DNA reads TGTGCCAGCAGTCCCCGGACAGGTAGCACAGATACGCAGTATTTT.

The chain employs TRBV5-1 and TRBJ1-6; D remains ambiguous. Germline V lookup: CDR1 SGHRS, CDR2 YFSETQ. The CDR3 has 14 residues. The V end lost 4 bases, the J end lost 7 bases, and 12 bases lay between the germline ends. The CDR3 coding sequence is TGCGCCAGCAGCACGGGAGGCCTAAATTCACCCCTCCACTTT. This codes for CASSTGGLNSPLHF.

The sample holds a few counts of this clone. V and J are TRBV6-2 or TRBV6-3 and TRBJ2-7; 8 positions match TRBD1. The germline gives CDR1 MNHEY, CDR2 SVGEGT. The CDR3 sequence is 15 residues long. V was clipped by 2 bases and J by 6 bases; unmatched bases: 9. The CDR3 protein is CASSYPPDRVSEQYF. CDR3 coding DNA: TGTGCCAGCAGTTACCCGCCGGACAGGGTCTCCGAGCAGTACTTC.

The chain couples TRBV4-3 to TRBJ2-7; TRBD1 matches at 9 bases. J lost 9 bases, V lost 4 bases, and 4 bases had no gene match. CDR3 size: 12 residues. Germline V gives CDR1 LGHNA, CDR2 YSLEER. The CDR3 loop is CASSLDRGGQYF. CDR3 sequence (DNA): TGCGCCAGCAGCCTGGACAGGGGCGGGCAGTACTTC.

The genes are TRBV19 and TRBJ1-3, with D hard to call. V was shortened by 9 bases and J by 0 bases, with 12 bases between the two germline ends. The CDR3 length is 14 residues. Per the germline V gene, CDR1 is LNHDA and CDR2 is SQIVND (reference sequence). CDR3 region: CASSGLSSGNTIYF. The CDR3 coding sequence is TGTGCCAGCAGCGGCCTCTCCTCTGGAAACACCATATATTTT.

The chain has TRBV5-1 and TRBJ1-4; D might be TRBD1 (5 bases). Germline CDR1 SGHRS, CDR2 YFSETQ. V lost 3 bases and J 4 bases, leaving 13 bases between the germline ends. The CDR3 has 15 residues. Here the CDR3 reads CASSSAGGDNEKLFF. CDR3 sequence (DNA): TGCGCCAGCAGCTCTGCCGGGGGGGATAATGAAAAACTGTTTTTT. Full variable domain (missing parts from reference TRBV5-1 and TRBJ1-4): KAGVTQTPRYLIKTRGQQVTLSCSPISGHRSVSWYQQTPGQGLQFLFEYFSETQRNKGNFPGRFSGRQFSNSRSEMNVSTLELGDSALYLCASSSAGGDNEKLFFGSGTQLSVL.

The chain is built from TRBV10-3 and TRBJ2-3; no reliable D call. CDR3 length: 13 residues. CDR1 is ENHRY, CDR2 SYGVKD, per germline. V lost 6 bases and J lost 6, with 13 bases in between. The DNA of the CDR3 is TGTGCCATCAGCCCGATAGTGCGGGATACGCAGTATTTT. Amino acid sequence: CAISPIVRDTQYF.

This clone has only one observation. This chain uses TRBV11-2 with TRBJ1-4; 8 bases match TRBD1. From germline, CDR1 is SGHAT and CDR2 FQNNGV. Trimming cost V 7 bases and J 5 bases; bases outside gene matches: 6. The CDR3 spans 14 residues. The CDR3 sequence: CASTKDRANEKLFF. The CDR3 nucleotides are TGTGCCAGCACCAAGGACAGGGCGAATGAAAAACTGTTTTTT.

V is TRBV15 and J is TRBJ2-7; TRBD2 agrees at 8 bases. The CDR3 consists of 14 residues. The trim removed 5 bases at V and 6 bases at J, leaving 9 bases unmatched. The germline CDR1 and CDR2 sequences are LNHNV and YYDKDF (reference sequence). This CDR3 is CATSGGTSSSEQYF. Here the CDR3 DNA reads TGTGCCACCAGCGGAGGGACTAGTTCATCCGAGCAGTACTTC.

This clone was observed a few times. The chain links TRBV19 to TRBJ2-1, with TRBD1 as a possible D gene (5 bases). Germline CDR1 and CDR2: LNHDA and SQIVND (reference sequence). The CDR3 sequence is 16 residues long. Trimming cost V 3 bases and J 6 bases, with 18 bases left between them. The CDR3 DNA is TGTGCCAGTAGTATTAGTCCAACAGGCCTAATCAATGAGCAGTTCTTC. This codes for CASSISPTGLINEQFF.

This clone was detected only once. This sequence joins TRBV6-4 and TRBJ1-1; 8 positions match TRBD1. Unmatched junction bases numbered 9, after V lost 6 bases and J lost 3 bases. Per germline, CDR1 MRHNA and CDR2 SNTAGT. The CDR3 runs 15 residues. CDR3 bases: TGTGCCAGCAGGGGACAGGACAGTGGGGACACTGAAGCTTTCTTT. This encodes CASRGQDSGDTEAFF.